A selection of T cell receptor beta chains follows, all from one sample in a study of post-analysis software for immune sequencing data. TCRdb processed the PCR reads anew with MiXCR; each CDR3 protein has one entry. The sample records 750,000 to 950,000 distinct CDR3 sequences, 53% being singletons. Sequencing was done on a sample of blood. These receptor sequences come from a girl aged 5-17 years with multiple sclerosis. The CDR3 runs from the conserved cysteine through the conserved F or W. D genes are given only for firm matches. Clone size, where shown, is once, few, many, or a class for clones that have expanded.

TRBV29-1	few	14	TRBD2	TRBJ2-1	TGCAGCGTTGTGGAAAGCGGGAGGATTCTTGAGCAGTTCTTC	CSVVESGRILEQFF
TRBV6-6	NA	13	NA	TRBJ1-2	TGTACCAGCAGTTCCCCGGACAGATATGGCTACACCTTC	CTSSSPDRYGYTF
TRBV28	NA	15	NA	TRBJ2-5	TGTGCCAGCAGTCCCGACAGGAGGAGGCAAGAGACCCAGTACTTC	CASSPDRRRQETQYF
TRBV5-5	NA	12	NA	TRBJ2-1	TGTGCCAGCAGCTCCTTAGCGATTGAGCAGTTCTTC	CASSSLAIEQFF
TRBV7-2	NA	20	TRBD2	TRBJ2-4	TGTGCCAGCAGCTTAGTGGTGGGACTAGCGGGAGACTTAGCCAAAAACATTCAGTACTTC	CASSLVVGLAGDLAKNIQYF
TRBV21-1	NA	11	NA	TRBJ2-3	TGTGCCAGCAGCAAGTTAGATACGCAGTATTTT	CASSKLDTQYF
TRBV29-1	NA	15	TRBD2	TRBJ2-1	TGCAGCGTGGACCGAGGTTTAGCGGGACACAATGAGCAGTTCTTC	CSVDRGLAGHNEQFF
TRBV25-1	NA	14	NA	TRBJ2-5	TGTGCCAGCAGTGATTTGTCGAACCAAGAGACCCAGTACTTC	CASSDLSNQETQYF
TRBV2	NA	16	TRBD2	TRBJ2-7	TGTGCCATCAATAGACGGGCTAGCGGGGGGGCGTACGAGCAGTACTTC	CAINRRASGGAYEQYF
TRBV6-2/TRBV6-3	NA	15	TRBD2	TRBJ2-3	TGTGCCAGCAAAGAGAGCGGGAGGCATGCAGATACGCAGTATTTT	CASKESGRHADTQYF
TRBV27	NA	15	NA	TRBJ1-4	TGTGCCAGCAGTTTAGGTACGGGCCAGGGTGAAAAACTGTTTTTT	CASSLGTGQGEKLFF
TRBV18	once	15	NA	TRBJ2-1	TGTGCCAGCTCACCAAGGAGCGGCATCCCCCATGAGCAGTTCTTC	CASSPRSGIPHEQFF
TRBV10-3	NA	12	TRBD1	TRBJ2-7	TGTGCCATCGGCAGGGGGAGCTACGAGCAGTACTTC	CAIGRGSYEQYF
TRBV20-1	NA	14	TRBD2	TRBJ2-7	TGCAGTGCTAGAGATCCGACTAGCGGCAACGAGCAGTACTTC	CSARDPTSGNEQYF
TRBV7-3	NA	15	NA	TRBJ2-7	TGTGCCAGCAGCTTAACCGGTAGGGCAGGCAACGAGCAGTACTTC	CASSLTGRAGNEQYF
TRBV12-3/TRBV12-4	NA	12	TRBD1	TRBJ2-3	TGTGCCAGCAGTCACAGGGGTTATACGCAGTATTTT	CASSHRGYTQYF
TRBV5-1	NA	16	NA	TRBJ1-2	TGCGCCAGCAGCTTAAAACACGGAACCTCTTTGGATGGCTACACCTTC	CASSLKHGTSLDGYTF
TRBV18	NA	16	TRBD1	TRBJ1-1	TGTGCCAGCTCAAGGAAACAGGGGGCCGATGGCACTGAAGCTTTCTTT	CASSRKQGADGTEAFF
TRBV5-1	few	12	TRBD1	TRBJ2-7	TGCGCCAGCAGCTCCACAGGGGAAGAGCAGTACTTC	CASSSTGEEQYF
TRBV29-1	NA	15	NA	TRBJ1-2	TGCAGCGTCTCGTCCGGCACAGTAACTAACTATGGCTACACCTTC	CSVSSGTVTNYGYTF
TRBV5-5	NA	14	NA	TRBJ1-5	TGTGCCAGCAGCTTGACGGGGGGGCATCAGCCCCAGCATTTT	CASSLTGGHQPQHF
TRBV20-1	NA	13	NA	TRBJ2-2	TGCAGTGCTAGCGCTTGGTCTTCCGGGGAGCTGTTTTTT	CSASAWSSGELFF
TRBV6-6	NA	15	NA	TRBJ2-6	TGTGCCAGCAGACCCGGTTTCTCTGGGGCCAACGTCCTGACTTTC	CASRPGFSGANVLTF
TRBV7-9	NA	14	TRBD1	TRBJ1-2	TGTGCCAGCAGCTTCTCCAGGGGGGGATATGGCTACACCTTC	CASSFSRGGYGYTF
TRBV12-3/TRBV12-4	NA	15	NA	TRBJ2-1	TGTGCCAGCAGTTTAAGGATTGAGGTTAACAATGAGCAGTTCTTC	CASSLRIEVNNEQFF
TRBV7-3	NA	14	TRBD2	TRBJ2-5	TGTGCCAGCAGCTGCGGGGGGACACGAGGGACCCAGTACTTC	CASSCGGTRGTQYF
TRBV20-1	NA	16	NA	TRBJ1-4	TGCAGTGCTAGAGATCGGCGGACTTCCTTTAATGAAAAACTGTTTTTT	CSARDRRTSFNEKLFF
TRBV11-2	NA	18	TRBD2	TRBJ2-5	TGTGCCAGCAGCTTAGGGACGCTAGCGGGCGGCGTTCTAGAGACCCAGTACTTC	CASSLGTLAGGVLETQYF
TRBV6-5	NA	15	NA	TRBJ2-3	TGTGCCAGCAGCTACCGGGGACAACGCACAGATACGCAGTATTTT	CASSYRGQRTDTQYF
TRBV6-5	NA	14	NA	TRBJ1-4	TGTGCCAGCAGTTACTCGGGGATTAATGAAAAACTGTTTTTT	CASSYSGINEKLFF
TRBV20-1	NA	14	TRBD2	TRBJ2-1	TGCAGTGCTGGAGCACTAGCGGGGTTCAATGAGCAGTTCTTC	CSAGALAGFNEQFF
TRBV20-1	NA	19	TRBD2	TRBJ2-3	TGCAGTGCCGTAATGTTAACGAACGGGAGGTTGAAGGACACAGATACGCAGTATTTT	CSAVMLTNGRLKDTDTQYF
TRBV4-1	few	14	NA	TRBJ1-2	TGCGCCAGCAGCCAAGTGGGAAGGGACTATGGCTACACCTTC	CASSQVGRDYGYTF
TRBV12-3/TRBV12-4	NA	15	NA	TRBJ2-5	TGTGCCAGCAGTTCCAACCCCGGACAGCGACGACAGCAGTACTTC	CASSSNPGQRRQQYF
TRBV7-9	NA	13	NA	TRBJ1-2	TGTGCCAGCAGCTTAACCCCGACCTATGGCTACACCTTC	CASSLTPTYGYTF
TRBV12-3/TRBV12-4	many	13	TRBD1	TRBJ2-7	TGTGCCAGCAGCACCGGGACAGCGTACGAGCAGTACTTC	CASSTGTAYEQYF
TRBV12-3/TRBV12-4	NA	15	TRBD2	TRBJ2-5	TGTGCCAGCAGTTCAGGACTAGCCAGGCAAGAGACCCAGTACTTC	CASSSGLARQETQYF
TRBV25-1	few	14	TRBD1	TRBJ2-7	TGTGCCAGCAGACGACAGGGGGGGTTCTACGAGCAGTACTTC	CASRRQGGFYEQYF
TRBV7-9	NA	20	TRBD2	TRBJ2-1	TGTGCCAGCAGCTTAGGGCAGACTAGCGGGAGGACCCAAGCATACAATGAGCAGTTCTTC	CASSLGQTSGRTQAYNEQFF
TRBV5-1	NA	14	TRBD1	TRBJ1-2	TGCGCCAGCAGGCCGGACAGGGGATATAATGGCTACACCTTC	CASRPDRGYNGYTF
TRBV7-9	NA	16	NA	TRBJ2-7	TGTGCCAGCAGCTTAGGGCTAGGCGGCAAGACCTACGAGCAGTACTTC	CASSLGLGGKTYEQYF
TRBV9	few	13	NA	TRBJ2-7	TGTGCCAGCAGCGTAAACAGCAACTACGAGCAGTACTTC	CASSVNSNYEQYF
TRBV20-1	few	15	TRBD2	TRBJ2-3	TGCAGTGCTAAGAGACTAGCGGGAGCCACAGATACGCAGTATTTT	CSAKRLAGATDTQYF
TRBV20-1	few	12	NA	TRBJ1-2	TGCAGTGCTAGCGGCCCGAACTATGGCTACACCTTC	CSASGPNYGYTF
TRBV20-1	NA	12	NA	TRBJ2-3	TGCAGTGCCCCCGGCCGCACAGATACGCAGTATTTT	CSAPGRTDTQYF
TRBV29-1	NA	14	TRBD1	TRBJ2-1	TGCAGCGTTGAGGGACAGGGTCTAAACGATGAGCAGTTCTTC	CSVEGQGLNDEQFF
TRBV20-1	once	14	NA	TRBJ2-2	TGCAGTGCTAGAGCCAAGCGGGTTACCGGGGAGCTGTTTTTT	CSARAKRVTGELFF
TRBV5-1	NA	14	TRBD1	TRBJ1-2	TGCGCCAGCAGCTTCGGGACAGGGGGCTATGGCTACACCTTC	CASSFGTGGYGYTF
TRBV12-3/TRBV12-4	NA	14	TRBD2	TRBJ2-1	TGTGCCAGCAGTTATGACGGGAGGGTCAATGAGCAGTTCTTC	CASSYDGRVNEQFF
TRBV7-2	NA	17	NA	TRBJ2-1	TGTGCCAGCAGCCCGCGACGACTAGGAAGCTCCTACAATGAGCAGTTCTTC	CASSPRRLGSSYNEQFF
TRBV7-9	few	12	NA	TRBJ2-7	TGTGCCAGCAGCAGCTCCGGCGGCGAGCAGTACTTC	CASSSSGGEQYF
TRBV20-1	NA	17	TRBD2	TRBJ2-1	TGCAGTGCTAGTCCCGGACTAGCGGGAGGGCGCGGCAATGAGCAGTTCTTC	CSASPGLAGGRGNEQFF
TRBV6-6	NA	14	TRBD1	TRBJ1-6	TGTGCCAGCAGTTTCGACAGGGATGGATTACCCCTCCACTTT	CASSFDRDGLPLHF
TRBV11-1	few	14	NA	TRBJ2-7	TGTGCCAGCAGCCCTCGGCCGGGGGATGGCGAGCAGTACTTC	CASSPRPGDGEQYF
TRBV5-1	NA	14	NA	TRBJ2-1	TGCGCCAGCAGCTTGGAGCGGGTAGAAAATGAGCAGTTCTTC	CASSLERVENEQFF
TRBV5-1	NA	18	TRBD2	TRBJ2-7	TGCGCCAGCAGCGATGCTCCGGGGGGGTCTGTTCCGCCGTACGAGCAGTACTTC	CASSDAPGGSVPPYEQYF
TRBV7-9	NA	14	NA	TRBJ2-1	TGTGCCAGCAGCTTAGCGGTACAGGGCGGTGAGCAGTTCTTC	CASSLAVQGGEQFF
TRBV2	few	15	NA	TRBJ2-1	TGTGCCAGCAGTGAGTTTCTGAGCTCCTACAATGAGCAGTTCTTC	CASSEFLSSYNEQFF
TRBV6-6	NA	15	NA	TRBJ1-2	TGTGCCAGCAGTTACCGGGCAGAAGTTAACTATGGCTACACCTTC	CASSYRAEVNYGYTF
TRBV5-1	NA	17	NA	TRBJ2-1	TGCGCCAGCAGCTTGGATCCTACGGGCAGCTCCTACAATGAGCAGTTCTTC	CASSLDPTGSSYNEQFF